Each of the 2 T cell receptor beta chains below was sequenced from the same sample in a study of cytomegalovirus exposure and HLA in healthy donors. Use of 60 Vbeta and 13 Jbeta primers characterized the PCR. Here immunoSEQ multiplex PCR was the method, and the copy in TCRdb shows in-frame clones only, minus some. In the table there are approximately 88,000 clones, around 80% of which are singletons. The sample was PBMCs. These TCRs come from a man aged 30 to 45 in good health and CMV-seropositive.

The chain is built from TRBV27 and TRBJ2-1; the D gene is possibly TRBD1 (6 bases). Germline V gene lookup returns CDR1 MNHEY and CDR2 SMNVEV (reference sequence). Deletions cut 0 bases from V and 3 bases from J, with 12 bases between. This CDR3 has 16 amino acids. The CDR3 sequence: CASSLSKGEYYNEQFF. The DNA for the CDR3 is TGTGCCAGCAGTTTATCGAAGGGGGAATACTACAATGAGCAGTTCTTC.

The rearrangement joins TRBV25-1 to TRBJ2-4; 7 bases match TRBD1. The CDR3 is 17 amino acids. Trimming removed 3 bases from V and 0 bases from J; junction bases left unmatched: 8. Germline V gene data show CDR1 as MGHDK and CDR2 as SYGVNS. The CDR3 region has the DNA TGTGCCAGCAGTGACGCGACAGGGTTTGGAGCCAAAAACATTCAGTACTTC. Translation gives CASSDATGFGAKNIQYF.